The entry below gives a single T cell receptor (beta chain) sequence along with its context. The length of the CDR3 is 14 residues. V lost 5 bases to trimming and J lost 8 bases; unmatched junction nucleotides: 9. The germline gives CDR1 SGHVS, CDR2 FQNEAQ. This sample was included in a study of blood T cell repertoires in COVID-19. Some clones are missing from TCRdb's copy, which holds only in-frame ones; the method was immunoSEQ multiplex PCR. The sample records a few hundred thousand clones, approximately 81% being singletons. The specimen was peripheral blood. The chain is built from TRBV7-8 and TRBJ1-2; 9 nucleotides match TRBD1. This sequence originates from a woman younger than 30 with acute or convalescent COVID-19. CDR3: CASSGRTGEMGYTF. In nucleotides, the CDR3 is TGTGCCAGCAGCGGGCGGACAGGGGAAATGGGCTACACCTTC.